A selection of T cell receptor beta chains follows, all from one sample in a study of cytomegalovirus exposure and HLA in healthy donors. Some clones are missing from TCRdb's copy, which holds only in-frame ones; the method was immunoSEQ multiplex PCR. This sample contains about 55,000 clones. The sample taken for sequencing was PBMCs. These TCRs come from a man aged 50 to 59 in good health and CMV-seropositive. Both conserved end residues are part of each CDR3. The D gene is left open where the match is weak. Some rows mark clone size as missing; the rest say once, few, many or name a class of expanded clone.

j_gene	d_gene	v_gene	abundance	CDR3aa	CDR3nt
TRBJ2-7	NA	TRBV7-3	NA	CASSLTTAGEQYF	TGTGCCAGCAGCTTAACGACGGCGGGGGAGCAGTACTTC
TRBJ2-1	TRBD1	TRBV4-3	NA	CASSQDMDRGGNEQFF	TGCGCCAGCAGCCAAGACATGGACAGGGGCGGCAATGAGCAGTTCTTC
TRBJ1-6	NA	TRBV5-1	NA	CASSLALQGWGSPLHF	TGCGCCAGCAGCTTGGCCTTACAGGGTTGGGGTTCACCCCTACACTTT
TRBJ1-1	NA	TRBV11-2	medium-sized	CASSLDPSMNTEAFF	TGTGCCAGCAGCTTAGACCCCAGTATGAACACTGAAGCTTTCTTT
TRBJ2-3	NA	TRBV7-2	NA	CASSLRRTDTQYF	TGTGCCAGCAGCTTAAGGAGGACAGATACGCAGTATTTT
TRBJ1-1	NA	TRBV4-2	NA	CASSLTVNTEAFF	TGTGCCAGCAGCCTTACAGTGAACACTGAAGCTTTCTTT
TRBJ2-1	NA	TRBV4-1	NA	CASSQETGLTSDEQFF	TGCGCCAGCAGCCAAGAGACAGGTCTTACAAGCGATGAGCAGTTCTTC
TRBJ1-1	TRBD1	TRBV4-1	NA	CASSQTPQGAIRNTEAFF	TGCGCCAGCAGCCAGACCCCCCAGGGGGCTATTAGGAACACTGAAGCTTTCTTT
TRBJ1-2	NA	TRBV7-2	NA	CASSSLVGPYGYTF	TGTGCCAGCAGCTCGCTGGTGGGGCCCTATGGCTACACCTTC
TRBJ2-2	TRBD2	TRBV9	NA	CASSVIAGSNTGELFF	TGTGCCAGCAGCGTCATAGCGGGATCGAACACCGGGGAGCTGTTTTTT
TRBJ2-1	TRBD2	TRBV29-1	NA	CSVEGLAGDDNEQFF	TGCAGCGTTGAGGGACTAGCGGGAGACGACAATGAGCAGTTCTTC
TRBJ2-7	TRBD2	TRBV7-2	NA	CASSSGLAGGSYEQYF	TGTGCCAGCAGCTCCGGACTAGCGGGGGGATCCTACGAGCAGTACTTC
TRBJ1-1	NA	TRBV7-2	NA	CASSFRSEDTEAFF	TGTGCCAGCAGCTTCCGGTCAGAGGACACTGAAGCTTTCTTT
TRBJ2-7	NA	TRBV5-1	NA	CASSSAYEQYF	TGCGCCAGCAGCTCGGCCTACGAGCAGTACTTC
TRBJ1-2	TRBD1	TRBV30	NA	CAWDHRGNYGYTF	TGTGCCTGGGATCACAGGGGTAACTATGGCTACACCTTC
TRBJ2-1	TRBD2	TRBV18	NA	CASSPPTSGQYNEQFF	TGTGCCAGCTCACCACCAACTAGCGGGCAATACAATGAGCAGTTCTTC
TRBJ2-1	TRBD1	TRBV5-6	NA	CASSLGQGAREQFF	TGTGCCAGCAGCTTGGGACAGGGGGCACGTGAGCAGTTCTTC
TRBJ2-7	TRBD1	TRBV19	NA	CASSMPGGGGEQYF	TGTGCCAGTAGTATGCCAGGGGGCGGAGGCGAGCAGTACTTC
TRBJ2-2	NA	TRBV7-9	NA	CASRTGGVGTGELFF	TGTGCCAGCAGGACTGGCGGGGTTGGAACCGGGGAGCTGTTTTTT
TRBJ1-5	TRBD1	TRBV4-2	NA	CASSQGDSQIDQPQHF	TGTGCCAGCAGCCAAGGGGACAGCCAAATAGATCAGCCCCAGCATTTT
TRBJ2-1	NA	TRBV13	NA	CASSFILADNEQFF	TGTGCCAGCAGCTTTATATTGGCTGACAATGAGCAGTTCTTC
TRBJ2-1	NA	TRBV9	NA	CASSVGTLRVEQFF	TGTGCCAGCAGCGTGGGCACCCTGAGGGTGGAGCAGTTCTTC
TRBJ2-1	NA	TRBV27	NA	CASSRGDNEQFF	TGTGCCAGCAGCAGGGGTGACAATGAGCAGTTCTTC
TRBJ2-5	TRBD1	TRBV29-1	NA	CSAPAGTGSVGTQYF	TGCAGCGCCCCGGCCGGGACAGGGTCCGTAGGGACCCAGTACTTC
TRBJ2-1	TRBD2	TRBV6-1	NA	CASSERGGVRLAQRQVPYNEQFF	TGTGCCAGCAGTGAACGAGGAGGAGTCCGACTAGCACAGCGCCAAGTCCCCTACAATGAGCAGTTCTTC
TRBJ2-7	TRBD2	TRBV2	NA	CASRRASGGTGEQYF	TGTGCCAGCAGGAGGGCTAGCGGGGGGACGGGCGAGCAGTACTTC
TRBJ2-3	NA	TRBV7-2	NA	CASSLYTDTQYF	TGTGCCAGCAGCTTATACACAGATACGCAGTATTTT
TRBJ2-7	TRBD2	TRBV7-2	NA	CASSLGWRGATYEQYF	TGTGCCAGCAGCTTAGGGTGGCGGGGGGCGACTTACGAGCAGTACTTC
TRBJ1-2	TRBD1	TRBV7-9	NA	CASSFGQVVGGYTF	TGTGCCAGCAGCTTCGGACAGGTTGTAGGGGGCTACACCTTC
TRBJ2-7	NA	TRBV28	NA	CASSSLQGGAYEQYF	TGTGCCAGCAGTTCCCTACAAGGGGGGGCCTACGAGCAGTACTTC
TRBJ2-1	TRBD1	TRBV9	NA	CASSVTGGVVNEQFF	TGTGCCAGCAGCGTCACAGGGGGCGTAGTGAATGAGCAGTTCTTC
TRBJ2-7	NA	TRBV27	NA	CASTPTAEQYF	TGTGCCAGCACACCGACAGCCGAGCAGTACTTC
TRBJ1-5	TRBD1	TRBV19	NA	CASSIGQGLNQPQHF	TGTGCCAGTAGTATAGGACAGGGCCTCAATCAGCCCCAGCATTTT
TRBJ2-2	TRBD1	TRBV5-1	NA	CASSDLRGLVRTGELFF	TGCGCCAGCAGCGATCTCAGGGGGCTCGTGAGGACCGGGGAGCTGTTTTTT
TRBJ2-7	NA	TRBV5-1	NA	CASSLKGGASEQYF	TGCGCCAGCAGCTTAAAAGGGGGGGCTTCCGAGCAGTACTTC
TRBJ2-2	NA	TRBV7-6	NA	CASSLDRAGELFF	TGTGCCAGCAGCTTAGATCGGGCCGGGGAGCTGTTTTTT
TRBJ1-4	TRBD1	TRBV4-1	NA	CASSFDRVNEKLFF	TGCGCCAGCAGCTTTGACAGGGTTAATGAAAAACTGTTTTTT
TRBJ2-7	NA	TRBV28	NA	CASSSGTLGSYEQYF	TGTGCCAGCAGTTCCGGGACACTTGGCTCCTACGAGCAGTACTTC
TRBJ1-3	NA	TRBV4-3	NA	CASSKRQATGNNIYF	TGCGCCAGCAGTAAACGACAGGCTACTGGAAACAACATATATTTT
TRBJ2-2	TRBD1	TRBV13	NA	CASSGQGRIGELFF	TGTGCCAGCAGCGGACAGGGAAGAATCGGGGAGCTGTTTTTT
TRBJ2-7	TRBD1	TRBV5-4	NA	CASSAGQGNEQYF	TGTGCCAGCAGCGCGGGACAGGGCAACGAGCAGTACTTC
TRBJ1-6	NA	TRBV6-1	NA	CASGGQQKLNSPLHF	TGTGCCAGCGGCGGACAGCAAAAGCTAAATTCACCCCTCCACTTT
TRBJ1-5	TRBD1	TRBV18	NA	CASSPGTGSTNQPQHF	TGTGCCAGCTCACCAGGGACAGGCTCAACCAATCAGCCCCAGCATTTT
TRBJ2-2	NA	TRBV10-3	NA	CAITRESRTGELFF	TGTGCCATCACAAGGGAGAGTCGCACCGGGGAGCTGTTTTTT
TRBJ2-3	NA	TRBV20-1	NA	CSARAADTQYF	TGCAGTGCGAGAGCGGCAGATACGCAGTATTTT
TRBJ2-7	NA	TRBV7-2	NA	CASSLVSGWDEQYF	TGTGCCAGCAGCTTAGTAAGCGGGTGGGACGAGCAGTACTTC
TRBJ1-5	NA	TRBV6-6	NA	CAAGRWQHF	TGTGCCGCTGGCAGGTGGCAGCATTTT
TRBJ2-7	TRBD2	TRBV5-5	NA	CASSLAGTRREQYF	TGTGCCAGCAGCCTGGCCGGGACTAGACGCGAGCAGTACTTC
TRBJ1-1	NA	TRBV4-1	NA	CASSQGGTPRPTEAFF	TGCGCCAGCAGCCAAGGGGGCACTCCGAGGCCCACTGAAGCTTTCTTT
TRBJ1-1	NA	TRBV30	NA	CAWSRRANTEAFF	TGTGCCTGGAGCAGGAGGGCTAACACTGAAGCTTTCTTT
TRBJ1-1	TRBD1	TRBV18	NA	CASSPQGGNTEAFF	TGTGCCAGCTCACCCCAGGGGGGCAACACTGAAGCTTTCTTT
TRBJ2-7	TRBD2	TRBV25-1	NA	CASSRLAGDYEQYF	TGTGCCAGCAGCCGACTAGCGGGAGACTACGAGCAGTACTTC
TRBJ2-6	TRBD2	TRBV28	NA	CASSFRFGTSGTSGANVLTF	TGTGCCAGCAGTTTCCGATTCGGGACTAGCGGGACCTCTGGGGCCAACGTCCTGACTTTC